Below are 3 T cell receptor beta chains sequenced from a single sample in a study of cytomegalovirus exposure and HLA in healthy donors. Method: immunoSEQ multiplex PCR; TCRdb's copy keeps in-frame clones and lacks some. The table includes approximately 90,000 clones, roughly 97% detected once. Sequences were obtained from PBMCs. All receptors derive from a man aged 18 to 35 in good health and CMV-seronegative.

This clone was seen a single time. Here the CDR3 reads CASSDRSSGTDTQYF. In DNA, the CDR3 is TGCGCCAGCAGTGATCGGTCTAGCGGCACAGATACGCAGTATTTT. The chain is built from TRBV10-1 and TRBJ2-3, with D possibly being TRBD2 (6 bases). Per the germline V gene, CDR1 is WNHNN and CDR2 is SYGVQD (reference sequence). Trimming shortened V by 3 bases and J by 1 base, and 11 bases separated the two germline ends. CDR3 length: 15 amino acids.

The chain uses TRBV27 and TRBJ2-7; 7 bases are shared with TRBD1. This CDR3 is built from 12 residues. V was pared by 9 bases and J by 7 bases, with 9 bases of the junction left unmatched. Germline-derived CDR1 and CDR2 are MNHEY and SMNVEV (reference sequence). The CDR3 nucleotides are TGTGCCAGTGGGGACAGTTTCCTTGAGCAGTACTTC. Translated, it gives CASGDSFLEQYF.

The V gene is TRBV4-3, the J gene TRBJ1-2; 9 bases line up with TRBD1. The CDR3 loop spans 15 amino acids. The V and J ends lost 1 base and 5 bases, in that order; junction bases with no gene match: 5. CDR1 LGHNA and CDR2 YSLEER come from the germline V gene. The CDR3 sequence is CASSQVGQGWYGYTF. The CDR3 nucleotides read TGCGCCAGCAGCCAAGTGGGACAGGGTTGGTATGGCTACACCTTC.